These 28 T cell receptor beta chains were all obtained from the same sample, sequenced in a study of graft-versus-host responses after intestinal transplantation. TCRdb keeps only in-frame clones here, not all; method: immunoSEQ multiplex PCR. The sample consists of some 39,000 clones, about 95% of them appearing once. Their antigens remain unidentified. The specimen was unstimulated CD8+ T cells sorted from spleen or lymph node cells, collected before transplant. All receptors derive from a human donor who was the organ donor for an intestinal transplant.

The chain recombines TRBV9 with TRBJ1-6, with D uncertain. Between the trimmed V and J ends, which lost 0 bases and 0 bases, there was a span of 10 bases. The germline V gene encodes CDR1 SGDLS and CDR2 YYNGEE. The CDR3 runs to 17 residues. The chain's CDR3 is CASSVGVDTSYNSPLHF. The CDR3 nucleotides read TGTGCCAGCAGCGTAGGTGTCGACACCTCCTATAATTCACCCCTCCACTTT.

The CDR3 is CASSLFPLPADYGYTF. The CDR3 coding sequence is TGTGCCAGCAGCTTATTCCCCCTCCCGGCCGACTATGGCTACACCTTC. The chain recombines TRBV7-3 with TRBJ1-2; no firm D call. The CDR3 extends over 16 amino acids. Germline V gene lookup returns CDR1 SGHTA and CDR2 FQGTGA. With 2 bases removed from V and 3 bases from J, the gap between germline ends came to 16 bases.

The chain uses TRBV7-2 and TRBJ1-2, with D unclear. The CDR3 is 15 amino acids. CDR1 and CDR2 (germline): SGHTA, FQGNSA. The V end was cut by 5 bases, the J end by 8 bases, with 21 bases between. CDR3 nucleotide sequence: TGTGCCAGCAGCCCAAATCAGTTCGACCGAATCGGCTACACCTTC. This encodes CASSPNQFDRIGYTF.

This chain connects TRBV10-3 to TRBJ2-3; TRBD2 agrees at 8 bases. The germline CDR1 and CDR2 sequences are ENHRY and SYGVKD. V lost 7 bases and J lost 1; bases outside the gene matches: 4. The CDR3 length is 14 residues. The CDR3 nucleotides read TGTGCCATCACGTCCGGGGGGGGCACAGATACGCAGTATTTT. Translated: CAITSGGGTDTQYF.

The chain combines TRBV4-1 with TRBJ2-3; TRBD1 matches at 7 bases. The CDR3 extends over 14 amino acids. CDR1 is MGHRA, CDR2 YSYEKL, per germline. V lost 5 bases and J lost 5; bases outside the gene matches: 7. CDR3 coding DNA: TGCGCCAGCAGCTTAACAGGGGACGGAGATACGCAGTATTTT. As protein: CASSLTGDGDTQYF.

The J gene is TRBJ1-2, the V gene TRBV4-3, with D tentatively TRBD1 (6 bases). CDR1 and CDR2 (germline): LGHNA, YSLEER. This CDR3 contains 15 residues. V was trimmed by 2 bases and J by 4 bases, leaving 14 bases between them. CDR3 coding DNA: TGCGCCAGCAGCCAACTATACGGACAGCTCTATGGCTACACCTTC. It encodes CASSQLYGQLYGYTF.

CDR3 DNA sequence: TGTGCCAGCAGGACAGGGGGTAAGAGCAATCAGCCCCAGCATTTT. Protein: CASRTGGKSNQPQHF. The rearrangement uses TRBV21-1 and TRBJ1-5; TRBD1, the D gene given by the table, was not confirmed from the DNA. TRBV21-1 is annotated as a pseudogene. The CDR3 spans 15 residues.

V is TRBV5-4 and J is TRBJ1-6; 8 bases fit TRBD1. The CDR3 has 16 residues. The junction had 9 bases not matched to a gene; V was cut back by 2 bases and J by 8 bases. The V gene's germline CDR1 is SGHNT and CDR2 YYREEE (reference sequence). The DNA for the CDR3 is TGTGCCAGCAGCTTCAGGGGGCTCGGAAGAGATTCACCCCTCCACTTT. The encoded protein is CASSFRGLGRDSPLHF.

This clone was seen just once. This chain uses TRBV7-6 with TRBJ2-2; D gene unclear. Trimming left V 5 bases short and J 4 bases short, with 11 bases between. Germline loops: CDR1 SGHVS, CDR2 FNYEAQ. This CDR3 has 14 amino acids. CDR3 DNA sequence: TGTGCCAGCAGCCACGAGGCCACCACCGGGGAGCTGTTTTTT. Residues: CASSHEATTGELFF.

This sequence joins TRBV6-5 and TRBJ2-3; 10 bases are shared with TRBD1. V dropped 5 bases and J dropped 3; count of bases not matched to a gene: 5. CDR3 length equals 15 residues. Germline loops: CDR1 MNHEY, CDR2 SVGAGI. CDR3 sequence: CASSGPGQGTDTQYF. Written as DNA, the CDR3 is TGTGCCAGCAGTGGACCGGGACAGGGGACAGATACGCAGTATTTT.

This clone was recorded once. The CDR3 sequence is CASRERGKGLGYTF. CDR3 sequence (DNA): TGTGCCAGCAGGGAAAGGGGAAAGGGCCTTGGCTACACCTTC. The V and J genes are TRBV6-6 and TRBJ1-2, with D perhaps TRBD1 (5 bases). CDR1 is MNHNY, CDR2 SVGAGI, per germline (reference sequence). Trimming took 6 bases from V and 7 from J, leaving 18 bases between them. The CDR3 loop spans 14 amino acids.

The V gene is TRBV10-3, the J gene TRBJ2-1; unclear D gene. Trimming shortened V by 4 bases and J by 9 bases, and 7 bases separated the two germline ends. This CDR3 contains 11 residues. The germline CDR1 and CDR2 sequences are ENHRY and SYGVKD. The CDR3 protein is CAISGSSEQFF. In DNA, the CDR3 is TGTGCCATCAGTGGTAGCAGTGAGCAGTTCTTC.

The chain recombines TRBV9 with TRBJ2-3, with D hard to call. The CDR3 loop spans 14 amino acids. Germline CDR1 reads SGDLS; CDR2 reads YYNGEE. The ends were cut back, 3 bases at V and 2 bases at J, with 10 bases in the middle. The CDR3 protein is CASSGRALTDTQYF. CDR3 in DNA: TGTGCCAGCAGCGGCCGGGCCCTCACAGATACGCAGTATTTT.

This clone was seen a few times. The CDR3 sequence: CASSHGGDVIYGYTF. The DNA of the CDR3 is TGCGCCAGCAGCCATGGGGGGGACGTCATCTATGGCTACACCTTC. This chain connects TRBV5-1 to TRBJ1-2; a weak D match, TRBD1 (5 bases). The CDR3 length is 15 residues. CDR1 and CDR2 from the germline V gene are SGHRS and YFSETQ. V lost 4 bases and J lost 4, with 17 bases in between.

The V call is TRBV27, the J call TRBJ2-6; no reliable D call. Germline V gene sequence: CDR1 MNHEY, CDR2 SMNVEV (reference sequence). This CDR3 has 16 amino acids. Trimming removed 6 bases from V and 1 base from J, with 13 bases in between. This CDR3 is CASSEVPPSGANVLTF. CDR3 DNA: TGTGCCAGCAGCGAGGTTCCTCCTTCTGGGGCCAACGTCCTGACTTTC.

This clone was detected once. The chain recombines TRBV4-2 with TRBJ2-7; a weak D match, TRBD1 (6 bases). CDR3 length equals 16 residues. Germline-derived CDR1 and CDR2 are LGHNA and YNFKEQ. Trimming removed 4 bases from V and 1 base from J, with 17 bases in between. CDR3 in amino acids: CASSPFFRGRSYEQYF. DNA for the CDR3: TGTGCCAGCAGCCCGTTCTTCAGGGGTCGATCCTACGAGCAGTACTTC.

The chain uses TRBV7-9 and TRBJ2-7; D unresolved. V lost 5 bases and J 3 bases, leaving 11 bases between the germline ends. CDR1 and CDR2 (germline): SEHNR, FQNEAQ (reference sequence). The CDR3 is made up of 13 amino acids. CDR3 region: CASSPGLSYEQYF. CDR3 nucleotides: TGTGCCAGCAGCCCGGGCCTTAGCTACGAGCAGTACTTC.

CDR3 bases: TGCGCCAGCAGCCAATCTATTCTGAGTCCGAACTATGGCTACACCTTC. The encoded protein is CASSQSILSPNYGYTF. The chain has TRBV4-3 and TRBJ1-2; D is uncertain. Germline CDR1 LGHNA, CDR2 YSLEER. V was pared by 2 bases and J by 2 bases, with 15 bases between. CDR3 length: 16 amino acids.

This clone has just a few counts. J is TRBJ2-5 and V is TRBV2, with 9 bases fitting TRBD2. Germline V gene lookup returns CDR1 SNHLY and CDR2 FYNNEI. The V gene end was trimmed by 3 bases and the J gene end by 5 bases; junction bases not matched to a gene: 10. The CDR3 is 16 amino acids. This CDR3 reads CASSEVPSGAGETQYF. DNA of the CDR3: TGTGCCAGCAGTGAGGTTCCTAGCGGGGCGGGTGAGACCCAGTACTTC.

The chain carries TRBV4-1 and TRBJ2-7; weak D call: TRBD1 (6 bases). Germline loops: CDR1 MGHRA, CDR2 YSYEKL. V dropped 4 bases and J dropped 4 bases, with 14 bases sitting between them. This CDR3 has 14 residues. The CDR3 spells CASSPGALGYEQYF. The CDR3 nucleotides read TGCGCCAGCAGCCCAGGGGCGTTGGGGTACGAGCAGTACTTC.

The V gene is TRBV29-1, the J gene TRBJ2-5, with 14 nucleotides matching TRBD2. J lost 5 bases, V lost 6 bases, and 14 bases had no gene match. This CDR3 region has 17 residues. Germline values: CDR1 SQVTM, CDR2 ANQGSEA. The CDR3 sequence: CSVLPPTSGGAGETQYF. The DNA of the CDR3 is TGCAGCGTCCTACCTCCGACTAGCGGGGGGGCAGGGGAGACCCAGTACTTC.

The V call is TRBV15, the J call TRBJ1-2; the D gene is possibly TRBD1 (6 bases). Per the germline V gene, CDR1 is LNHNV and CDR2 is YYDKDF (reference sequence). The V end lost 1 base, the J end lost 4 bases, and 13 bases lay between the germline ends. The CDR3 consists of 15 residues. Here the CDR3 DNA reads TGTGCCACCAGCAGAGTTTCCGGGGGCATCTATGGCTACACCTTC. Translated, it gives CATSRVSGGIYGYTF.

The genes are TRBV19 and TRBJ2-1, with 9 positions matching TRBD2. Trimming cost V 3 bases and J 6 bases; bases outside gene matches: 6. From germline, CDR1 is LNHDA and CDR2 SQIVND (reference sequence). The CDR3 loop spans 15 amino acids. DNA of the CDR3: TGTGCCAGTAGTATCTTGGGACTAGCTTTCAATGAGCAGTTCTTC. It yields the protein CASSILGLAFNEQFF.

This chain uses TRBV7-9 with TRBJ2-5; possibly TRBD1 or TRBD2 for D (5 bases each). The length of the CDR3 is 13 residues. V gave up 4 bases and J gave up 8 bases, with 14 bases separating them. Germline V gives CDR1 SEHNR, CDR2 FQNEAQ (reference sequence). DNA for the CDR3: TGTGCCAGCAGCTCCCGGGACCAGCCAACCCAGTACTTC. This translates into CASSSRDQPTQYF.

The V and J genes are TRBV7-8 and TRBJ2-5; D remains ambiguous. Gene TRBJ2-7 matches the end of the DNA better, so the J call may be wrong. CDR1 SGHVS and CDR2 FQNEAQ come from the germline V gene. This CDR3 region has 17 residues. The CDR3 is CASSLTNMGLIGYEQYF. CDR3 DNA: TGTGCCAGCAGCTTAACCAACATGGGGTTAATCGGCTACGAGCAGTACTTC.

CDR3 amino acids: CASSLGLAGTDTQYF. DNA of the CDR3: TGCGCCAGCAGCTTGGGCCTAGCTGGCACAGATACGCAGTATTTT. The rearrangement uses TRBV5-1 and TRBJ2-3, with D perhaps matching TRBD2 (5 bases). This CDR3 region has 15 residues. Between the trimmed V and J ends, which lost 0 bases and 1 base, there was a span of 9 bases. Germline CDR1 SGHRS, CDR2 YFSETQ.

The rearrangement links TRBV9 to TRBJ2-5; possibly TRBD1 for D (6 bases). The germline gives CDR1 SGDLS, CDR2 YYNGEE. Trimming took off 0 bases at V and 1 base at J, with 10 bases between the two ends. The CDR3 spans 15 residues. This CDR3 is CASSVEGQLQETQYF. As DNA, the CDR3 is TGTGCCAGCAGCGTAGAGGGACAACTCCAAGAGACCCAGTACTTC.

This chain links TRBV10-3 with TRBJ2-1; D perhaps matches TRBD2 (6 bases). V lost 6 bases and J 6 bases, leaving 15 bases between the germline ends. The CDR3 is 14 amino acids. Germline CDR1 and CDR2: ENHRY and SYGVKD. The CDR3 here is CAISHLRLVNEQFF. In DNA, the CDR3 is TGTGCCATCAGCCACCTCCGACTAGTCAATGAGCAGTTCTTC.